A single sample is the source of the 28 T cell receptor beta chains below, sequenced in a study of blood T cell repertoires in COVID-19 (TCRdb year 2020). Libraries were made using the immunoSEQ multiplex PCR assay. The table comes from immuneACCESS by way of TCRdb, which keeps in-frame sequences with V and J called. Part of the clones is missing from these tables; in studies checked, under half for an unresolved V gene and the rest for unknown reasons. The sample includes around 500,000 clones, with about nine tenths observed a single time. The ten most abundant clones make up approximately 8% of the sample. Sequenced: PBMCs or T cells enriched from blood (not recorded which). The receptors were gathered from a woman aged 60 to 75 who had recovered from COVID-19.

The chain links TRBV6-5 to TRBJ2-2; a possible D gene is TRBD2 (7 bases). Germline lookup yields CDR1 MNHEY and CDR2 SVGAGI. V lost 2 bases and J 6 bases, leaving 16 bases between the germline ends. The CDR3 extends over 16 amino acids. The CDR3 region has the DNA TGTGCCAGCAGTTACCCGAGGGGGGGAAACGCCGGGGAGCTGTTTTTT. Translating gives CASSYPRGGNAGELFF.

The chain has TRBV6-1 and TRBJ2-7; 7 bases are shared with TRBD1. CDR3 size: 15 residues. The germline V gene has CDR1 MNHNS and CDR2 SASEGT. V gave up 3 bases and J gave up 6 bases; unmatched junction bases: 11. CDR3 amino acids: CASSDGQVIRGEQYF. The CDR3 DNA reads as TGTGCCAGCAGTGATGGACAGGTTATTAGAGGCGAGCAGTACTTC.

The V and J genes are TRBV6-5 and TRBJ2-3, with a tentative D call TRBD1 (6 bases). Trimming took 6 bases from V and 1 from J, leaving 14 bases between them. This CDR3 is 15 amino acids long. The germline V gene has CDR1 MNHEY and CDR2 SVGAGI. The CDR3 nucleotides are TGTGCCAGCAGGGGGAACAGGGCAGGCACAGATACGCAGTATTTT. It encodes CASRGNRAGTDTQYF.

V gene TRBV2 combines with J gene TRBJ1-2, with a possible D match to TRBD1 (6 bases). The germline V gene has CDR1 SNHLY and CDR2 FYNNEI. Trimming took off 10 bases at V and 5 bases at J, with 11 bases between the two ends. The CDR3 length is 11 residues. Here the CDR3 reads CATTGFYGYTF. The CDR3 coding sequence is TGTGCCACAACAGGGTTTTATGGCTACACCTTC. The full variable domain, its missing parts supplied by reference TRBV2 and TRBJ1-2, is EPEVTQTPSHQVTQMGQEVILRCVPISNHLYFYWYRQILGQKVEFLVSFYNNEISEKSEIFDDQFSVERPDGSNFTLKIRSTKLEDSAMYFCATTGFYGYTFGSGTRLTVV.

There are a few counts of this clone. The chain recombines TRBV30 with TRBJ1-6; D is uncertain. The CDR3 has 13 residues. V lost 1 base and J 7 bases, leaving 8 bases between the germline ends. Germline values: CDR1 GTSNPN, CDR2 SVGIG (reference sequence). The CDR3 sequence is CAWSATLNSPLHF. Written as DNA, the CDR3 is TGTGCCTGGAGTGCGACTCTAAATTCACCCCTCCACTTT.

The CDR3: CASSSPMRWEQYV. CDR3 in DNA: TGTGCCAGCAGTTCCCCCATGAGGTGGGAGCAGTACGTC. This sequence joins TRBV28 and TRBJ2-7; D is ambiguous. The CDR3 is 13 residues long. V was cut by 4 bases and J by 7 bases, with 14 bases left in between. The germline CDR1 and CDR2 sequences are MDHEN and SYDVKM.

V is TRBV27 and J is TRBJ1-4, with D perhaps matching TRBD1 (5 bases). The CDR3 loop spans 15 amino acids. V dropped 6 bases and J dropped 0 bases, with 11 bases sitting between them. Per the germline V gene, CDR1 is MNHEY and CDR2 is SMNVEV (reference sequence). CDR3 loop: CASRRGEATNEKLFF. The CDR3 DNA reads TGTGCCAGCAGACGAGGGGAGGCAACTAATGAAAAACTGTTTTTT.

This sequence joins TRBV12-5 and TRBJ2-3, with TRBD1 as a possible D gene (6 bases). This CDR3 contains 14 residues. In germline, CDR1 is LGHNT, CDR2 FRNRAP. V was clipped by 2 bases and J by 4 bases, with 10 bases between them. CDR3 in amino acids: CASGLSGAADTQYF. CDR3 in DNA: TGTGCTAGTGGTTTGTCAGGGGCGGCAGATACGCAGTATTTT.

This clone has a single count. The CDR3 reads CASTMTELFNYGYTF. Written as DNA, the CDR3 is TGTGCCAGTACTATGACAGAGCTTTTCAACTATGGCTACACCTTC. V usage is TRBV19 and J usage is TRBJ1-2; possibly TRBD1 for D (5 bases). The CDR3 is 15 residues long. The germline gives CDR1 LNHDA, CDR2 SQIVND (reference sequence). V was clipped by 7 bases and J by 2 bases, with 17 bases between them.

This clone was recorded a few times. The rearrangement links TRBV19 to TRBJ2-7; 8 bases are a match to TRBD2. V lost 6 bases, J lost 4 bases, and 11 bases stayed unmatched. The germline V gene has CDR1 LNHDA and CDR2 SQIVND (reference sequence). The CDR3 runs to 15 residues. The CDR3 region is CASRTTGGGRYEQYF. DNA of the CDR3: TGTGCCAGTAGAACGACCGGGGGGGGCCGGTACGAGCAGTACTTC.

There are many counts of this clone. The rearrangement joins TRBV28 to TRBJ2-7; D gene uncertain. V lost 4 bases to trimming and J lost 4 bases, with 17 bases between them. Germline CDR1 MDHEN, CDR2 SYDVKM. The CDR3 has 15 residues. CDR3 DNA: TGTGCCAGCAGTTCTCCCTCCCCCGGTAAATACGAGCAGTACGTC. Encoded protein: CASSSPSPGKYEQYV.

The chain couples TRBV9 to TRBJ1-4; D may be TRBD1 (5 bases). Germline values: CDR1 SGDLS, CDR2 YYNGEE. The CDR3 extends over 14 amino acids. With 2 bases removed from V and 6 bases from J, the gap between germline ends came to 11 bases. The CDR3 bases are TGTGCCAGCAGCGTCGGCGGGGGGGATGAAAAACTGTTTTTT. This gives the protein CASSVGGGDEKLFF.

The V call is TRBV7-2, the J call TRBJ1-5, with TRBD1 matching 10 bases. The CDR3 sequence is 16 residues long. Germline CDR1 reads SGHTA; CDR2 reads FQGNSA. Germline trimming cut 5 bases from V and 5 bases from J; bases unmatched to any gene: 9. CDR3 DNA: TGTGCCAGCAGCCCGGGGGTGGGGACAGGGGATCAGCCCCAGCATTTT. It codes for CASSPGVGTGDQPQHF.

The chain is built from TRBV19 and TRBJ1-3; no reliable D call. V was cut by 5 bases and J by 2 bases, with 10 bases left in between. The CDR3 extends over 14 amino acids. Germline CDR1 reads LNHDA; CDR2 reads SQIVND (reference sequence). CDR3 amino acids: CASSGATTGNTIYF. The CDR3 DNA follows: TGTGCCAGTAGTGGCGCGACTACTGGAAACACCATATATTTT. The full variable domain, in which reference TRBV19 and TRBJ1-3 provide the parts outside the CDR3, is DGGITQSPKYLFRKEGQNVTLSCEQNLNHDAMYWYRQDPGQGLRLIYYSQIVNDFQKGDIAEGYSVSREKKESFPLTVTSAQKNPTAFYLCASSGATTGNTIYFGEGSWLTVV.

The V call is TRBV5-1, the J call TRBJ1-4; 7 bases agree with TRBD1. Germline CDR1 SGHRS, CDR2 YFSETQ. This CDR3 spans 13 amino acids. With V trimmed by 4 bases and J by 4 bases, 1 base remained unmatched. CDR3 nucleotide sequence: TGCGCCAGCAGCCGGGACAGTAATGAAAAACTGTTTTTT. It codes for CASSRDSNEKLFF.

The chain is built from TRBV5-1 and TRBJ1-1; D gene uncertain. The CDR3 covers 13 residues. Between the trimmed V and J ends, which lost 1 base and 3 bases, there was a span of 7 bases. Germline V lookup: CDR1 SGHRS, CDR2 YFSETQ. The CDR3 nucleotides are TGCGCCAGCAGCTTGTCCGGGTACACTGAAGCTTTCTTT. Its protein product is CASSLSGYTEAFF.

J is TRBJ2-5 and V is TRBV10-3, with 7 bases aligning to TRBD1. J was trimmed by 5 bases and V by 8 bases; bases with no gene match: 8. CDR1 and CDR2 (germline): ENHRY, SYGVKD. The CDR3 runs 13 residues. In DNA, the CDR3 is TGTGCCATCGGCCGACAGGGTGAGGAGACCCAGTACTTC. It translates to CAIGRQGEETQYF.

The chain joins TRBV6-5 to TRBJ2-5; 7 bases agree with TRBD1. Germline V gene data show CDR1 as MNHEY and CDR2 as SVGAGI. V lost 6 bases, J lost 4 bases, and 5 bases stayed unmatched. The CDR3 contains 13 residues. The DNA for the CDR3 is TGTGCCAGCAGGACAACAGGGGTAGAGACCCAGTACTTC. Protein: CASRTTGVETQYF.

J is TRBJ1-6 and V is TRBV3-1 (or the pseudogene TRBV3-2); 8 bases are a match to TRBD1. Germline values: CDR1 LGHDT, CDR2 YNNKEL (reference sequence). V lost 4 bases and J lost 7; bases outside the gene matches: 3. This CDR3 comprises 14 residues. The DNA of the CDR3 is TGTGCCAGCAGCCCGAGACAGGGGAATTCACCCCTCCACTTT. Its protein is CASSPRQGNSPLHF.

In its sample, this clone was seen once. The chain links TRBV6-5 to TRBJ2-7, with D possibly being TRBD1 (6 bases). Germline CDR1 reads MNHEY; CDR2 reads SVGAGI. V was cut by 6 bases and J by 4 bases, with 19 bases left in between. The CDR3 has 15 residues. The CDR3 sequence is CASRVNRDFSYEQYV. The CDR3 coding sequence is TGTGCCAGCAGAGTGAACAGGGATTTCAGTTACGAGCAGTACGTC.

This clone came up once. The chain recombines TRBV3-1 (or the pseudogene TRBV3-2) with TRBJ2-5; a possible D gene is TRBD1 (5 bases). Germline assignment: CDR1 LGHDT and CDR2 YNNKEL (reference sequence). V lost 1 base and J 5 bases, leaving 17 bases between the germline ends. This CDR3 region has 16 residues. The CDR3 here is CASSQGGTGQGETQYF. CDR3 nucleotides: TGTGCCAGCAGCCAAGGGGGAACAGGCCAAGGGGAGACCCAGTACTTC.

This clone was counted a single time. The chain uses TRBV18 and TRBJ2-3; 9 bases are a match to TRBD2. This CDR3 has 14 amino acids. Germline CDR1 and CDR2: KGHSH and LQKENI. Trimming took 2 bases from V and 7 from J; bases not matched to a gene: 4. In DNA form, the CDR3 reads TGTGCCAGCTCACCAGGTACTAGCGGGTATACGCAGTATTTT. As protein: CASSPGTSGYTQYF.

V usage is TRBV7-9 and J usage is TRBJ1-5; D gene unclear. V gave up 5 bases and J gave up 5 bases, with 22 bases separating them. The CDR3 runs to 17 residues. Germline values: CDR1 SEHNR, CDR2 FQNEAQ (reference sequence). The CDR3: CASSQHLHEEPHQPQHF. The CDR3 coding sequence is TGTGCCAGCAGCCAACACCTCCACGAAGAACCTCATCAGCCCCAGCATTTT.

The CDR3, as DNA: TGTGCCAGCAGCTTAGCCGGGGTTTTCGAAGCTTTCTTT. Translated: CASSLAGVFEAFF. This sequence joins TRBV11-2 and TRBJ1-1; no firm D call. Germline V gene lookup returns CDR1 SGHAT and CDR2 FQNNGV. V was trimmed by 1 base and J by 8 bases, leaving 11 bases between them. The CDR3 covers 13 residues.

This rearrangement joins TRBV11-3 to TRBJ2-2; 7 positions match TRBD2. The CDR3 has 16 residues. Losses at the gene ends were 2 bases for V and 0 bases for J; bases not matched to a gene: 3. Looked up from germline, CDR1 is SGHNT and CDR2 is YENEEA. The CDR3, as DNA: TGTGCCAGCAGCTTAAGGAGCGGGGCGAACACCGGGGAGCTGTTTTTT. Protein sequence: CASSLRSGANTGELFF.

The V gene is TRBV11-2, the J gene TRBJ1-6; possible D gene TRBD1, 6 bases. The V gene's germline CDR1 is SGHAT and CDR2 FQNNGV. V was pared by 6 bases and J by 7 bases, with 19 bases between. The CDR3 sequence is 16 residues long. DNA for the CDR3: TGTGCCAGCAGACATCTCACGACAGGTCTCAATTCACCCCTCCACTTT. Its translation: CASRHLTTGLNSPLHF.

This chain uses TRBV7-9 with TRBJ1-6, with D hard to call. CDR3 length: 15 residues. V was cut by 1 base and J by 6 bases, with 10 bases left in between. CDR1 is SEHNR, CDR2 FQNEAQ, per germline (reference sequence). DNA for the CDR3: TGTGCCAGCAGCTTAGACAGCTTATCTAATTCACCCCTCCACTTT. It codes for CASSLDSLSNSPLHF.

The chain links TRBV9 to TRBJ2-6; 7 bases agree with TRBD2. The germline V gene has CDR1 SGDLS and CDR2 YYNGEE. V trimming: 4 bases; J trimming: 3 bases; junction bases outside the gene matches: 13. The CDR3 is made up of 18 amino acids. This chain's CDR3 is CASSSQTSWALGANVLTF. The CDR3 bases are TGTGCCAGCAGCTCCCAGACTAGCTGGGCTCTTGGGGCCAACGTCCTGACTTTC.